This TCR beta chain was observed in a study of blood T cell repertoires in COVID-19. About the research overall: Sample material is recorded as cDNA or gDNA derived from T cells, B-cell-depleted T cells, or PBMCs.

Assay: immunoSEQ multiplex PCR; the TCRdb copy retains only in-frame clones and omits some. The sample records 110,000 to 150,000 clones, around 85% being singletons. Germline lookup yields CDR1 SGHRS and CDR2 YFSETQ. The CDR3 covers 15 residues. Unmatched junction bases numbered 6, after V lost 3 bases and J lost 3 bases. Recruitment covered about two dozen US areas and drew participants whose ages spanned roughly 18 to 100 years. Donors were grouped by their self-reported clinical history. Each recovered donor of Cohort 3 presented with two negative PCRs, clearance, or symptom resolution. This TCR derives from a woman in her 40s who had recovered from COVID-19. The V call is TRBV5-1, the J call TRBJ2-3; 8 bases align to TRBD2. The sequencing input was PBMCs or T cells enriched from blood (not recorded which). Written as DNA, the CDR3 is TGCGCCAGCAGCTCTTCAGCGGGAGATACAGATACGCAGTATTTT. Translation: CASSSSAGDTDTQYF. The full variable domain, its missing parts supplied by reference TRBV5-1 and TRBJ2-3, is KAGVTQTPRYLIKTRGQQVTLSCSPISGHRSVSWYQQTPGQGLQFLFEYFSETQRNKGNFPGRFSGRQFSNSRSEMNVSTLELGDSALYLCASSSSAGDTDTQYFGPGTRLTVL.